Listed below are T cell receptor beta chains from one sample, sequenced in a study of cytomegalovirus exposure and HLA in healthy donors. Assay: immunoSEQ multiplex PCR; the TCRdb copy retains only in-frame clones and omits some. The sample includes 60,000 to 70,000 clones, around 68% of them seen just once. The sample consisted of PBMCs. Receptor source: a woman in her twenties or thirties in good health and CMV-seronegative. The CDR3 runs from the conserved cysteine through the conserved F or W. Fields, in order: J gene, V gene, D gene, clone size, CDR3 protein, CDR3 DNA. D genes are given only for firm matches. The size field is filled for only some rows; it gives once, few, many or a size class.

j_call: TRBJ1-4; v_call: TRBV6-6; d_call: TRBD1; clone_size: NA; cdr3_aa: CASRGGGTNEKLFF; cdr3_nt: TGTGCCAGTAGAGGGGGCGGCACTAATGAAAAACTGTTTTTT
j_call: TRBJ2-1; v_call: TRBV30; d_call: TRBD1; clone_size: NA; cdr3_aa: CAWSVLQGANEQFF; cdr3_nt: TGTGCCTGGAGTGTACTCCAGGGGGCGAATGAGCAGTTCTTC
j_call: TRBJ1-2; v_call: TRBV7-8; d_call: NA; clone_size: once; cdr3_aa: CASSPRGGKGYYGYTF; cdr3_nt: TGTGCCAGCAGCCCCCGGGGGGGGAAGGGTTACTATGGCTACACCTTC
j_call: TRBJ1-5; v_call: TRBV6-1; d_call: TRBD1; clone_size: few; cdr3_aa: CASTSGQGATQPQHF; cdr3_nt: TGTGCCAGCACCTCCGGACAGGGGGCTACTCAGCCCCAGCATTTT
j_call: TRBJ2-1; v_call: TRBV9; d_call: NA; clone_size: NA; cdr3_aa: CASSRTIGGPYNEQFF; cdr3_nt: TGTGCCAGCAGCCGGACGATAGGGGGACCCTACAATGAGCAGTTCTTC
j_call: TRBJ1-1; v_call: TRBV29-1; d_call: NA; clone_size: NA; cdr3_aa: CSVDGWERPEAFF; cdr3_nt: TGCAGCGTTGATGGGTGGGAGAGGCCTGAAGCTTTCTTT
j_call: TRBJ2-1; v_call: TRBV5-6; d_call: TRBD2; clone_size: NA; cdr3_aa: CASSLEASGILNEQFF; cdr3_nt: TGTGCCAGCAGCTTGGAGGCTAGCGGGATACTAAATGAGCAGTTCTTC
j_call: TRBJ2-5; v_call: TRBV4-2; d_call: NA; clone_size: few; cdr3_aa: CASSPTRGETQYF; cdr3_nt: TGTGCCAGCAGCCCGACTAGAGGCGAGACCCAGTACTTC
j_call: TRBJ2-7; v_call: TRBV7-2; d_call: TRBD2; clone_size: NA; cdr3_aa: CASSGSGLAGGPGWEQYF; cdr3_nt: TGTGCCAGCAGCGGCTCGGGACTAGCGGGGGGGCCGGGTTGGGAGCAGTACTTC
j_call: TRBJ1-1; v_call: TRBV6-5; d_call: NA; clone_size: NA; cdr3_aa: CASSPGRNTEAFF; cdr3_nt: TGTGCCAGCAGCCCCGGGAGGAACACTGAAGCTTTCTTT
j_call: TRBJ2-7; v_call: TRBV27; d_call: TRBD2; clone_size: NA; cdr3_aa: CASSLTRGGAYYEQYF; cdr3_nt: TGTGCCAGCAGTTTGACACGCGGGGGGGCCTATTACGAGCAGTACTTC
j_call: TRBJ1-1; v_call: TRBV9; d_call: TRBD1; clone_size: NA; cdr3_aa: CASSPHGGTGRLKTEAFF; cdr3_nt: TGTGCCAGCAGCCCCCACGGAGGGACAGGGCGGTTGAAGACTGAAGCTTTCTTT